This TCR beta chain was recovered during a study of T cell responses to AZD1222 COVID-19 vaccine. The assay was immunoSEQ multiplex PCR, and TCRdb's table has in-frame clones only and misses some. The sample carries 100,000 to 150,000 clones, about nine tenths recorded once. The germline CDR1 and CDR2 sequences are KGHDR and SFDVKD. J was trimmed by 4 bases and V by 3 bases; bases with no gene match: 4. There are 15 residues in the CDR3. This TCR was recovered from an adult in good health. This sample comprised peripheral blood, obtained on day 0 of AZD1222 vaccination. V usage is TRBV24-1 and J usage is TRBJ1-2, with 10 bases lining up with TRBD1. CDR3 loop: CATSDPTGGGYGYTF. CDR3 nucleotides: TGTGCCACCAGTGATCCGACAGGGGGCGGCTATGGCTACACCTTC.